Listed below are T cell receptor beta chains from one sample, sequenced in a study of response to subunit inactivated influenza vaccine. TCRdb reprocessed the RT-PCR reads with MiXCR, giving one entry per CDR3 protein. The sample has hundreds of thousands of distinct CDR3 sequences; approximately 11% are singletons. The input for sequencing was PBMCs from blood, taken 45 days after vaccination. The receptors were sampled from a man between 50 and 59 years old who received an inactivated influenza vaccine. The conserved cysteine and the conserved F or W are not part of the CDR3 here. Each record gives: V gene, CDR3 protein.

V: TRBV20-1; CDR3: SAREIGADTQY
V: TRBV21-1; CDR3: ASSLMQGQLKNIQY
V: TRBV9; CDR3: ASSEKQGNYGYT
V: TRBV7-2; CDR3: ASSSPTGLLPDTQY
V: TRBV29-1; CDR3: SVGRGGELF
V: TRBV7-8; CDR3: ASSDRRTGANVLT
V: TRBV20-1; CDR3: SASDSSVSYNEQF
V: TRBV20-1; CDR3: SAREEKDYGYT
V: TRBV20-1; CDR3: SARRTSGRTGELF
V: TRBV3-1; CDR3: ASRPGQLLSGYT
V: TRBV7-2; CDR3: ASSSSWAEETQY
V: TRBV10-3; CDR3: AISDRGEGNTGELF
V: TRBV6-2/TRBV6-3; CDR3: ASETSYNEQF
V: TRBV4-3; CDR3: ASSQDWQGTGNTIY
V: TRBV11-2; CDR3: ASTNSRARVAEQY
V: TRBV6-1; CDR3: ASSGGGQQETQY
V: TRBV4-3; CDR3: ASSRDYGTSGGIQY
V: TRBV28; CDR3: ASRPTSGNTGELF
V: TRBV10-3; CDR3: AISESRDTTGYSYEQY
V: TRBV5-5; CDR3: ASSLGQLSNQPQH
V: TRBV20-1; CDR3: SARQASTDTQY
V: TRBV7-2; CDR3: ASRRLAGGPNEQF
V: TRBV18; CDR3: ASSPPDKSSGNTIY
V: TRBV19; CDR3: ASQGREITKNIQY
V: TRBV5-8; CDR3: ASSLTPGQGVEQY
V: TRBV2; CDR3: ATQGGSGGDQPQH
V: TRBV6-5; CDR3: ASSYLAGIGNTEAF
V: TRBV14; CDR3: ASSSLIPGSNTGELF
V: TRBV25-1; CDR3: ASSRASLGTQY
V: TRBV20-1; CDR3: SARGDWAGGLPDTQY
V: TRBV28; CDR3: ASSRGRFNSPLH
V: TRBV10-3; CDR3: AIRGPGFSYEQY
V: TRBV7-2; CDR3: ASSPGQGSTGELF
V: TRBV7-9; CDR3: ASSYLGRLVYNEQF
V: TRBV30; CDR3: AWSVTGGSTGELF
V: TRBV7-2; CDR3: ASSLGFLGETQY
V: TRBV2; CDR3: ASRGTVYNEQF
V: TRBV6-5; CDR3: ASSYVGSTDTQY
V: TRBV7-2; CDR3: ASSLELASNEKLF
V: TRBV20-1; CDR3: SADDEGNEQF
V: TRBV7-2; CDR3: ASSFYQDRAEGGYT
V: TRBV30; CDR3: AWSLSGNEKLF
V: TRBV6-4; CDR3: ASSEQLAAEQF
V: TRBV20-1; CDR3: SAGGVNYGYT
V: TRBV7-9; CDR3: ASSLGRQGSNTEAF
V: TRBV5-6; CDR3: ASSRRGPEAF
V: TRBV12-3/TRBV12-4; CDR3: ASSFAGAQETQY
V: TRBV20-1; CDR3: SGAGVGNEQF
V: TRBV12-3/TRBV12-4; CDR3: ASSLGATPGAQY
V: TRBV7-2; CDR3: ASSPRAGETQY
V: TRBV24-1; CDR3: ATQTGGTSTDTQY
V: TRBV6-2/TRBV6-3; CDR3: ASSPQLAGSYNEQF
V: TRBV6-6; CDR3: ASSRSRNEQF
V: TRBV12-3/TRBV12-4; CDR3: ASRGTSGGQDTQY
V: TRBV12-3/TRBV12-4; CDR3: ASTGTGGSGVTQY